This TCR beta chain originates from a study of blood T cell repertoires in COVID-19. Study in general: From T cells, B-cell-depleted T cells, or PBMCs came the material, which was cDNA or gDNA.

The method was immunoSEQ multiplex PCR; TCRdb's version includes in-frame clones alone and lacks a portion of them. The top ten hold approximately 4.4% of the sample, which has tens of thousands of clones, approximately 80% seen once. Germline loops: CDR1 SGDLS, CDR2 YYNGEE. The CDR3 is 16 residues long. V gave up 4 bases and J gave up 9 bases, with 23 bases separating them. Sequencing used peripheral blood. V is TRBV9 and J is TRBJ2-4; the D gene is possibly TRBD2 (7 bases). This TCR was recovered from a woman at least 80 years old with active or convalescent COVID-19. CDR3 DNA: TGTGCCAGCAGCCCTAATTCGGGGGGCGCCTTTGGCATTCAGTACTTC. Translated: CASSPNSGGAFGIQYF.